A single TCR beta chain is shown here with its context. What it binds is not known. This sample is drawn from a study of beta chain features in type 1 diabetes. Regarding the study as a whole: Among type 1 diabetes patients, VDJ junctions had fewer insertions and more deletions.

The CDR3 has 15 residues. Trimming pared 3 bases from V and 2 bases from J, leaving 10 bases between. Germline assignment: CDR1 MDHEN and CDR2 SYDVKM. The investigators reverse transcribed all of the isolated RNA, so they sequenced expressed TCRB transcripts. TCRdb's table, derived via immunoSEQ multiplex PCR, lists solely in-frame clones and lacks some. Of 900,000 or so clones detected, under 20% appear once; the ten largest clones hold 0.02% to 0.025%. This clonotype was sampled from a woman under 30 in good health. The chain recombines TRBV28 with TRBJ2-2; D uncertain. Sequenced input: naive CD4+ T cells from blood. The CDR3 reads CASSFYKGNTGELFF. The CDR3 bases are TGTGCCAGCAGTTTTTACAAGGGAAACACCGGGGAGCTGTTTTTT.